These 21 T cell receptor beta chains share one sample of origin, sequenced in a study of shared clonotypes between healthy human individuals. The method was immunoSEQ multiplex PCR; TCRdb's version includes in-frame clones alone and lacks a portion of them. In the table there are almost 700,000 clones, roughly 94% of which are singletons. The naive CD8 fraction comprised CD45RO-negative cells positively selected for CCR7 and excluded terminally differentiated effector memory CD45RA+ cells. Sequenced: naive CD8+ T cells sorted from blood. The receptors stem from a man younger than 40 in good health.

This chain links TRBV7-8 with TRBJ2-7, with D perhaps matching TRBD2 (6 bases). Trimming took off 3 bases at V and 4 bases at J, with 16 bases between the two ends. The CDR3 length is 15 residues. Germline CDR1 reads SGHVS; CDR2 reads FQNEAQ. The DNA of the CDR3 is TGTGCCAGCAGCTTGCCCTCAGGTGGGGGGTACGAGCAGTACTTC. Its translation is CASSLPSGGGYEQYF.

The rearrangement uses TRBV30 and TRBJ2-1, with a tentative D call TRBD1 (6 bases). The V gene lost 2 bases and the J gene lost 8 bases, with 10 bases spanning the gap. CDR1 and CDR2 from the germline V gene are GTSNPN and SVGIG (reference sequence). This CDR3 has 12 residues. The CDR3 DNA reads TGTGCCTGGAGTTCGGCAGGGGATGAGCAGTTCTTC. It yields the protein CAWSSAGDEQFF.

The CDR3 sequence: CASSQLGLAGAIYQETQYF. The CDR3 nucleotides read TGCGCCAGCAGCCAACTGGGACTAGCGGGAGCCATATACCAAGAGACCCAGTACTTC. The chain is built from TRBV4-1 and TRBJ2-5; 14 bases are shared with TRBD2. V gave up 2 bases and J gave up 0 bases; unmatched junction bases: 8. The CDR3 is made up of 19 amino acids. Germline-derived CDR1 and CDR2 are MGHRA and YSYEKL.

The V call is TRBV27, the J call TRBJ2-1; D could derive from TRBD1 or TRBD2 (5 bases each). This CDR3 has 11 amino acids. The V end lost 8 bases, the J end lost 8 bases, and 10 bases lay between the germline ends. CDR1 and CDR2 (germline): MNHEY, SMNVEV (reference sequence). The CDR3 sequence: CASLRGHEQFF. DNA for the CDR3: TGTGCCAGCTTGAGGGGACATGAGCAGTTCTTC.

The rearrangement uses TRBV2 and TRBJ2-1; 7 bases map to TRBD2. The CDR3 runs to 12 residues. Germline CDR1 is SNHLY and CDR2 is FYNNEI. After removal of 9 bases from V and 10 bases from J, the junction contained 9 bases not matched to a gene. The CDR3 spells CASPASREEQFF. The DNA for the CDR3 is TGTGCCAGTCCAGCCTCGCGGGAGGAGCAGTTCTTC.

The chain carries TRBV7-2 and TRBJ2-5; 14 bases align to TRBD2. From germline, CDR1 is SGHTA and CDR2 FQGNSA. The CDR3 runs to 17 residues. J lost 4 bases, V lost 0 bases, and 4 bases had no gene match. DNA for the CDR3: TGTGCCAGCAGCTTAGCCCCGGGACTAGCGGGAGTAGAGACCCAGTACTTC. It encodes CASSLAPGLAGVETQYF.

The chain has TRBV7-6 and TRBJ2-7, with 8 bases aligning to TRBD1. V shed 0 bases and J 2 bases; nucleotides not matched to a gene: 6. The germline CDR1 and CDR2 sequences are SGHVS and FNYEAQ. This CDR3 region has 16 residues. The CDR3 reads CASSLAANRGTYEQYF. The CDR3 DNA sequence: TGTGCCAGCAGCTTAGCGGCCAACAGGGGGACCTACGAGCAGTACTTC.

V and J are TRBV19 and TRBJ2-7; the match to TRBD2 covers 10 bases. Germline V CDR1 and CDR2: LNHDA, SQIVND (reference sequence). The CDR3 sequence is 14 residues long. With V trimmed by 4 bases and J by 5 bases, 5 bases remained unmatched. CDR3 loop: CASSSASGRNEQYF. CDR3 bases: TGTGCCAGTAGTAGTGCTAGCGGGAGAAACGAGCAGTACTTC. Using reference TRBV19 and TRBJ2-7 for the parts outside the CDR3, the full variable domain is DGGITQSPKYLFRKEGQNVTLSCEQNLNHDAMYWYRQDPGQGLRLIYYSQIVNDFQKGDIAEGYSVSREKKESFPLTVTSAQKNPTAFYLCASSSASGRNEQYFGPGTRLTVT.

This sequence joins TRBV28 and TRBJ2-1; D call uncertain. CDR1 and CDR2 from the germline V gene are MDHEN and SYDVKM. The V end lost 2 bases, the J end lost 10 bases, and 6 bases lay between the germline ends. The CDR3 is 11 amino acids. CDR3 in DNA: TGTGCCAGCAGTTTAGGAGTCGAGCAGTTCTTC. It codes for CASSLGVEQFF.

This chain uses TRBV5-5 with TRBJ2-1; D is undetermined. V was shortened by 3 bases and J by 4 bases, with 14 bases between the two germline ends. Germline V gene lookup returns CDR1 SGHKS and CDR2 YYEKEE (reference sequence). The CDR3 length is 15 residues. CDR3 residues: CASSSRLELYNEQFF. CDR3 sequence (DNA): TGTGCCAGCAGCTCTAGGTTGGAGCTGTACAATGAGCAGTTCTTC.

In its sample, this clone was seen once. The CDR3: CASSQGGTDTQYF. Written as DNA, the CDR3 is TGTGCCAGCAGCCAGGGAGGGACAGATACGCAGTATTTT. The chain uses TRBV5-4 and TRBJ2-3; 7 bases fit TRBD2. Germline V CDR1 and CDR2: SGHNT, YYREEE (reference sequence). The V segment lost 4 bases and the J segment 3 bases; nucleotides outside the gene matches: 2. This CDR3 has 13 residues.

About this clone: Within the sample, other DNA sequences also encode this same CDR3. The rearrangement joins TRBV27 to TRBJ2-1; the D call may be TRBD1 or TRBD2 (5 bases each). V was clipped by 1 base and J by 7 bases, with 5 bases between them. This CDR3 is 12 amino acids long. CDR1 is MNHEY, CDR2 SMNVEV, per germline (reference sequence). The CDR3 bases are TGTGCCAGCAGTTTATGGGGGAATGAGCAGTTCTTC. Translating gives CASSLWGNEQFF.

The chain recombines TRBV6-1 with TRBJ1-1; D gene unclear. The CDR3 totals 14 residues. Trimming stripped 4 bases from V and 3 bases from J, with 12 bases between. Germline assignment: CDR1 MNHNS and CDR2 SASEGT. This chain's CDR3 is CASSAGKLDTEAFF. In DNA, the CDR3 is TGTGCCAGCAGTGCCGGAAAATTGGACACTGAAGCTTTCTTT.

The chain is built from TRBV7-6 and TRBJ2-1; maybe TRBD1 (5 bases). Trimming left V 6 bases short and J 5 bases short, with 17 bases between. CDR3 length equals 15 residues. Germline V gene sequence: CDR1 SGHVS, CDR2 FNYEAQ. CDR3 sequence (DNA): TGTGCCAGCAGTTACCGGCAGGGCTCAGACAATGAGCAGTTCTTC. The encoded protein is CASSYRQGSDNEQFF.

The chain uses TRBV7-9 and TRBJ2-2, with D maybe TRBD2 (6 bases). The CDR3 length is 17 residues. Trimming left V 1 base short and J 5 bases short, with 17 bases between. Germline-derived CDR1 and CDR2 are SEHNR and FQNEAQ (reference sequence). The CDR3 bases are TGTGCCAGCAGCTTAGAGGGAGGAAGGGCATCAACCGGGGAGCTGTTTTTT. Translating it yields CASSLEGGRASTGELFF.

The chain couples TRBV6-1 to TRBJ2-1; 7 nucleotides agree with TRBD2. The CDR3 is 16 residues long. V gave up 3 bases and J gave up 4 bases; unmatched junction bases: 9. From germline, CDR1 is MNHNS and CDR2 SASEGT. Here the CDR3 reads CASSDRGGRGYNEQFF. The CDR3 coding sequence is TGTGCCAGCAGTGACCGGGGCGGGAGAGGATACAATGAGCAGTTCTTC.

The rearrangement links TRBV5-1 to TRBJ2-7; TRBD2 aligns across 8 bases. The CDR3 runs to 17 residues. Germline V gives CDR1 SGHRS, CDR2 YFSETQ. Unmatched junction bases numbered 14, after V lost 0 bases and J lost 6 bases. The DNA for the CDR3 is TGCGCCAGCAGCTTGGCCGGGGGGGCCCGGAGTCCCGTCGAGCAGTACTTC. Its translation is CASSLAGGARSPVEQYF.

The chain links TRBV11-2 to TRBJ1-1, with a possible D match to TRBD1 (6 bases). The CDR3 sequence is 13 residues long. The V gene lost 6 bases and the J gene lost 9 bases, with 17 bases spanning the gap. The germline gives CDR1 SGHAT, CDR2 FQNNGV. The CDR3 DNA is TGTGCCAGCAGGACCCATATGGACAGTCAAGCTTTCTTT. This encodes CASRTHMDSQAFF.

V gene TRBV10-1 combines with J gene TRBJ2-1; D unclear. The CDR3 is 14 residues long. Trimming removed 8 bases from V and 3 bases from J, with 14 bases in between. The germline CDR1 and CDR2 sequences are WNHNN and SYGVQD (reference sequence). The CDR3 region is CASSANTYYNEQFF. The DNA of the CDR3 is TGCGCCAGCTCAGCTAATACCTACTACAATGAGCAGTTCTTC.

V and J are TRBV27 and TRBJ1-2; TRBD1 matches 9 bases. The CDR3 is made up of 16 amino acids. J lost 6 bases, V lost 4 bases, and 12 bases had no gene match. The V gene's germline CDR1 is MNHEY and CDR2 SMNVEV (reference sequence). The CDR3 spells CASSSSLGQGKNGYTF. As DNA, the CDR3 is TGTGCCAGCAGTTCGTCCCTGGGACAGGGCAAGAATGGCTACACCTTC.

The CDR3 here is CASSGGSSYNEQFF. The DNA of the CDR3 is TGTGCCAGCAGCGGAGGGAGCTCCTACAATGAGCAGTTCTTC. The V gene is TRBV7-9, the J gene TRBJ2-1; D perhaps matches TRBD2 (6 bases). CDR1 SEHNR and CDR2 FQNEAQ come from the germline V gene (reference sequence). The germline V and J ends were trimmed by 5 bases and 0 bases, with 8 bases remaining between them. This CDR3 has 14 residues.